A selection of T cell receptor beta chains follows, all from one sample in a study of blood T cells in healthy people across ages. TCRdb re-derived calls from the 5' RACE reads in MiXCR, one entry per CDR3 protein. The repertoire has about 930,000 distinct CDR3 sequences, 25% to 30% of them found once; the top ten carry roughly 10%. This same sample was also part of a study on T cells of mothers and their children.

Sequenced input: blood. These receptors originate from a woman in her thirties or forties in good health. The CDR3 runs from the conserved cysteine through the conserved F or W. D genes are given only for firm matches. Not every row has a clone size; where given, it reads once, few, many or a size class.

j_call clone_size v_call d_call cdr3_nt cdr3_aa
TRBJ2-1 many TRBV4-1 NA TGCGCCAGCAGCCACAGAGGTATAGGGATCGATGAGCAGTTCTTC CASSHRGIGIDEQFF
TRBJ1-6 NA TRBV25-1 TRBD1 TGTGCCAGCACTACGGGACAGACCCTAAATTCACCCCTCCACTTT CASTTGQTLNSPLHF
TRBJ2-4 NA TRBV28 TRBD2 TGTGCCAGCACCTCGGGGACTAGCGCAGCCAAAAACATTCAGTACTTC CASTSGTSAAKNIQYF
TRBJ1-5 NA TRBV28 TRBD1 TGTGCCAGCAGCCTTCCCGGGACAGGAAGATCGGGAAGCAATCAGCCCCAGCATTTT CASSLPGTGRSGSNQPQHF
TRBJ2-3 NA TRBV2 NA TGTGCCAGCAGCACCTCGACAGTCAGCACAGATACGCAGTATTTT CASSTSTVSTDTQYF
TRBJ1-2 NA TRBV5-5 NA TGTGCCAGCAGCTTGTCGGGCAGGTCCTATGGCTACACCTTC CASSLSGRSYGYTF
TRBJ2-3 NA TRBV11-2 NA TGTGCCAGCAGCTTGATTTCAGGGCTCCCCGCGGCAGATACGCAGTATTTT CASSLISGLPAADTQYF
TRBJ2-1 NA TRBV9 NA TGTGCCAGCAGCTACGGACAGAATGAGCAGTTCTTC CASSYGQNEQFF
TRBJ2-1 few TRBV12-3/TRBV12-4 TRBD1 TGTGCCAGCAAGATTGACAGGGTTTTCGATGAGCAGTTCTTC CASKIDRVFDEQFF
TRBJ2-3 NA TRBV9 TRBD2 TGTGCCAGCAGCGTAGGACTAGCGGGGGTCACAGATACGCAGTATTTT CASSVGLAGVTDTQYF
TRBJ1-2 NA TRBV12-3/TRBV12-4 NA TGTGCCAGCAGTTCCACCTGGGACAACGGGGAACGCGGCTACACCTTC CASSSTWDNGERGYTF
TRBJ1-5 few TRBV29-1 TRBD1 TGCAGCGTGGGGGAGGGCGGACAGGGGGCAAGCAGCAATCAGCCCCAGCATTTT CSVGEGGQGASSNQPQHF
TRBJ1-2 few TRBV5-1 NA TGCGCCAGCAGCCTCGGGAGCTACACCTTC CASSLGSYTF
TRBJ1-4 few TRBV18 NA TGTGCCAGCTCACCAGGGGTTGAAAAACTGTTTTTT CASSPGVEKLFF
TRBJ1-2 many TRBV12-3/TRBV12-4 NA TGTGCCAGCAATATCGGGGCAGCCTATGGCTACACCTTC CASNIGAAYGYTF
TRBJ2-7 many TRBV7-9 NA TGTGCCAGCAGCCTAATGGGGCAGGTGAGCTCCTACGAGCAGTACTTC CASSLMGQVSSYEQYF
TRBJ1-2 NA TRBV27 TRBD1 TGTGCCAGCAGTTTATCGACAGGGGGCGTTGATGGCTACACCTTC CASSLSTGGVDGYTF
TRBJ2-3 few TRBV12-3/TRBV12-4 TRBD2 TGTGCCAGCACTCGACTAGCGGGGATTAGCACAGATACACAGTATTTT CASTRLAGISTDTQYF
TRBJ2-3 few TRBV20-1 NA TGCAGTGCTAGGGGGACTCCTCCTAACACAGATACGCAGTATTTT CSARGTPPNTDTQYF
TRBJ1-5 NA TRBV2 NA TGTGCCAGCAAGTCCAACACCAATAGCAATCAGCCCCAGCATTTT CASKSNTNSNQPQHF
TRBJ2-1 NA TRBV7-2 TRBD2 TGTGCCAGCAGTCCAAATGGGGCTAGCGGGGGGGACAATGAGCAGTTCTTC CASSPNGASGGDNEQFF
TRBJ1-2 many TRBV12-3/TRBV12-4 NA TGTGCCAGCAGTTTCGGGGACTCAAGTGGCTACACCTTC CASSFGDSSGYTF
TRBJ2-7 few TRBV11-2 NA TGTGCCAGCAGCTTAATGGTCAATGAGCAGTACTTC CASSLMVNEQYF
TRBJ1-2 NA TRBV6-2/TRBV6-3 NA TGTGCCAGCAGTTACCCCCTCGGCTACACCTTC CASSYPLGYTF
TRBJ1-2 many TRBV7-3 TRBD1 TGTGCCAGCAGCTTAGACAGGGGGAAAGGCTACACCTTC CASSLDRGKGYTF
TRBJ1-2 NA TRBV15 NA TGTGCCACCAGCAGAGATCTTCGGGCCTCGCCCCTTGATAACTATGGCTACACCTTC CATSRDLRASPLDNYGYTF
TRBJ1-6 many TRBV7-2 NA TGTGCCAGCAGCTTAGGTGGACAGCTTAATTCACCCCTCCACTTT CASSLGGQLNSPLHF
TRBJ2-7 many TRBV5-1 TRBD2 TGCGCCAGCAGCGAACTTATAGCGGGGCTGATCTACGAGCAGTACTTC CASSELIAGLIYEQYF
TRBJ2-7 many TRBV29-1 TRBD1 TGCAGCGTTGAAGGGGGACAGTTCTACGAGCAGTACTTC CSVEGGQFYEQYF
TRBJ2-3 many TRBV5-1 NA TGCGCCAGCACTCTAGGACACCGCACAGATACGCAGTATTTT CASTLGHRTDTQYF
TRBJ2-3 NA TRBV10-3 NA TGTGCCATCAGTGAGGGGGCGGCCTTCACAGATACGCAGTATTTT CAISEGAAFTDTQYF
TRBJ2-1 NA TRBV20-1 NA TGCAGTGCACCTGCCGGGACGGTGAATAATGAGCAGTTCTTC CSAPAGTVNNEQFF
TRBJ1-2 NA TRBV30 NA TGTGCCTGGAGTGTATCGCCAGGGGATTATGGCTACACCTTC CAWSVSPGDYGYTF
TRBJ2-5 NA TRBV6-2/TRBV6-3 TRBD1 TGTGCCAGCAGTTACTCCTATACCGCTGGACAGGGGATCGGAGAGACCCAGTACTTC CASSYSYTAGQGIGETQYF
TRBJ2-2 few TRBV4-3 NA TGCGCCAGCAGCCAAGAGGGGGCTATTAGAACCGGGGAGCTGTTTTTT CASSQEGAIRTGELFF
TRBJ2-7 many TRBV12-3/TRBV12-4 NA TGTGCCAGCAGTACCCAGGGGGGCTACGAGCAGTACTTC CASSTQGGYEQYF
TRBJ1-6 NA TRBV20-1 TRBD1 TGCAGTGCTCCCAGACAGGGAAACTCACCCCTCCACTTT CSAPRQGNSPLHF